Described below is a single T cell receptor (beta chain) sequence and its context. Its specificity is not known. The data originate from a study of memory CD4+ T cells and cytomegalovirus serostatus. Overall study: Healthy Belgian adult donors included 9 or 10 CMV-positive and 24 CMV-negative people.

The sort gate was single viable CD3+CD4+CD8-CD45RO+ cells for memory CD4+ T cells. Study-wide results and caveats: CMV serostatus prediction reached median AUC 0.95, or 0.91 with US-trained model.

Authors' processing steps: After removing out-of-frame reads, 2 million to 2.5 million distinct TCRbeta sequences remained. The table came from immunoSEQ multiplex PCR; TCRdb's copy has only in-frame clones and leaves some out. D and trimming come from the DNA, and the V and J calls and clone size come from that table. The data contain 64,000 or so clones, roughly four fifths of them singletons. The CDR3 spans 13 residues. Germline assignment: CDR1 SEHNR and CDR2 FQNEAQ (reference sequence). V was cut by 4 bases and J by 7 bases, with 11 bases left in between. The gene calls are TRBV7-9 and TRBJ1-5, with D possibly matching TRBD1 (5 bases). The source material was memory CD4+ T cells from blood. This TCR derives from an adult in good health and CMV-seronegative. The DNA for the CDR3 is TGTGCCAGCAGCTACATGGGGGAGCAGCCCCAGCATTTT. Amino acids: CASSYMGEQPQHF.